A single sample gave rise to the 23 T cell receptor beta chains below, sequenced in a study of blood T cell repertoires in COVID-19. Clones were sequenced by immunoSEQ multiplex PCR, and TCRdb holds only the in-frame ones, with some missing. The sample includes about 20,000 clones, roughly 89% seen only once; the top ten take 3.5% to 4.5%. Sequenced sample: peripheral blood. The receptors derive from a human donor in a cohort sampled during active COVID-19.

The chain links TRBV6-5 to TRBJ2-3; D call uncertain. The CDR3 is 16 amino acids. The V and J ends lost 0 bases and 5 bases respectively, with 15 bases between them. Germline V gives CDR1 MNHEY, CDR2 SVGAGI. The CDR3 DNA sequence: TGTGCCAGCAGTTACTCGAAGGTTCGGGTGCAAGATACGCAGTATTTT. It specifies CASSYSKVRVQDTQYF.

The chain recombines TRBV19 with TRBJ1-1; D not resolved. In germline, CDR1 is LNHDA, CDR2 SQIVND (reference sequence). The germline V and J ends were trimmed by 3 bases and 0 bases, with 8 bases remaining between them. The CDR3 spans 14 residues. CDR3 DNA sequence: TGTGCCAGTAGTATGGCGGAACTGAACACTGAAGCTTTCTTT. This codes for CASSMAELNTEAFF.

The chain's CDR3 is CASSQSGGPQETQYF. CDR3 sequence (DNA): TGTGCCAGCAGCCAATCGGGAGGGCCTCAAGAGACCCAGTACTTC. The chain couples TRBV3-1 (or the pseudogene TRBV3-2) to TRBJ2-5; 8 bases map to TRBD2. The CDR3 extends over 15 amino acids. V gave up 2 bases and J gave up 2 bases; unmatched junction bases: 4. Germline V gives CDR1 LGHDT, CDR2 YNNKEL (reference sequence).

This clone showed up just once. This chain joins TRBV28 and TRBJ1-2, with D maybe TRBD1 (6 bases). The ends were cut back, 4 bases at V and 6 bases at J, with 15 bases in the middle. Germline CDR1 and CDR2: MDHEN and SYDVKM. CDR3 length: 14 amino acids. CDR3 in DNA: TGTGCCAGCAGTTCTATGACAGGATTGGATGGCTACACCTTC. It encodes CASSSMTGLDGYTF.

The rearrangement uses TRBV12-5 and TRBJ2-2, with 7 bases aligning to TRBD1. This CDR3 region has 16 residues. Germline values: CDR1 LGHNT, CDR2 FRNRAP. The V segment lost 9 bases and the J segment 0 bases; nucleotides outside the gene matches: 10. CDR3 sequence: CASGPTGTANTGELFF. The CDR3 DNA sequence: TGTGCTAGCGGACCCACCGGGACAGCGAACACCGGGGAGCTGTTTTTT.

The rearrangement uses TRBV16 and TRBJ1-2, with 7 bases fitting TRBD1. Per the germline V gene, CDR1 is KGHSY and CDR2 is FQNENV. V was pared by 3 bases and J by 9 bases, with 19 bases of the junction left unmatched. This CDR3 spans 17 amino acids. Written as DNA, the CDR3 is TGTGCCAGCAGCCAGTCGGGAGGGATCGGGACAGTTAGTCGCTACACCTTC. It yields the protein CASSQSGGIGTVSRYTF.

The gene calls are TRBV6-5 and TRBJ2-7; TRBD1 matches at 10 bases. Germline V gene lookup returns CDR1 MNHEY and CDR2 SVGAGI. This CDR3 comprises 16 residues. V was pared by 4 bases and J by 3 bases, with 9 bases of the junction left unmatched. The CDR3 sequence: CASSSSRQGAYYEQYV. The CDR3 nucleotides read TGTGCCAGCAGTTCTTCCAGACAGGGGGCCTACTACGAGCAGTACGTC.

This clone was seen once. The rearrangement uses TRBV6-2 or TRBV6-3 and TRBJ2-7; TRBD1 matches at 8 bases. This CDR3 has 15 residues. Germline trimming cut 2 bases from V and 3 bases from J; bases unmatched to any gene: 6. The germline V gene has CDR1 MNHEY and CDR2 SVGEGT. CDR3 sequence (DNA): TGTGCCAGCAGTTACCGGGGACAGGTATTCTACGAGCAGTACGTC. It translates to CASSYRGQVFYEQYV.

CDR3 loop: CASSPGGGGGYTF. The CDR3 DNA reads TGTGCCAGCAGCCCGGGGGGAGGTGGTGGCTACACCTTC. V gene TRBV7-2 combines with J gene TRBJ1-2, with D tentatively TRBD1 (5 bases). The V gene lost 5 bases and the J gene lost 7 bases, with 14 bases spanning the gap. Germline CDR1 reads SGHTA; CDR2 reads FQGNSA. CDR3 length equals 13 residues.

This clone was seen just once. The chain has TRBV9 and TRBJ2-5; possible D gene TRBD2, 6 bases. Deletions cut 2 bases from V and 1 base from J, with 15 bases between. The CDR3 runs to 16 residues. From germline, CDR1 is SGDLS and CDR2 YYNGEE. The CDR3 reads CASSVRGTYFQETQYF. The CDR3 coding sequence is TGTGCCAGCAGCGTCCGCGGGACTTATTTCCAAGAGACCCAGTACTTC.

The gene calls are TRBV15 and TRBJ2-3, with 11 bases lining up with TRBD2. CDR1 and CDR2 (germline): LNHNV, YYDKDF (reference sequence). V lost 7 bases to trimming and J lost 4 bases; unmatched junction nucleotides: 4. The CDR3 contains 14 residues. For the CDR3, the DNA is TGTGCCACCACCGGGACTAGCGGCGCAGATACGCAGTATTTT. As protein: CATTGTSGADTQYF. Complete variable domain (other parts from reference TRBV15 and TRBJ2-3): DAMVIQNPRYQVTQFGKPVTLSCSQTLNHNVMYWYQQKSSQAPKLLFHYYDKDFNNEADTPDNFQSRRPNTSFCFLDIRSPGLGDTAMYLCATTGTSGADTQYFGPGTRLTVL.

The rearrangement joins TRBV7-2 to TRBJ1-6; 7 bases are shared with TRBD1. Germline lookup yields CDR1 SGHTA and CDR2 FQGNSA. CDR3 length: 16 amino acids. Losses at the gene ends were 5 bases for V and 5 bases for J; bases not matched to a gene: 9. CDR3 amino acids: CASSRQGQVDNSPLHF. CDR3 coding DNA: TGTGCCAGCAGCAGACAGGGTCAGGTGGATAATTCACCCCTCCACTTT.

A single count supports this clone. The V and J genes are TRBV5-8 and TRBJ1-3; D is undetermined. Trimming took 1 base from V and 1 from J, leaving 12 bases between them. Germline V gives CDR1 SGHTS, CDR2 YDEGEE. The CDR3 has 16 residues. CDR3 in amino acids: CASSLQNSVSGNTIYF. CDR3 nucleotide sequence: TGTGCCAGCAGCTTGCAAAACTCCGTATCTGGAAACACCATATATTTT.

This sequence joins TRBV7-2 and TRBJ2-1, with 11 bases lining up with TRBD2. CDR3 size: 16 residues. V shed 5 bases and J 5 bases; nucleotides not matched to a gene: 8. CDR1 SGHTA and CDR2 FQGNSA come from the germline V gene. CDR3 DNA sequence: TGTGCCAGCAGCACGATCGGGACTAGCGGAAACAATGAGCAGTTCTTC. Amino acid sequence: CASSTIGTSGNNEQFF.

The rearrangement links TRBV4-3 to TRBJ1-2, with 8 positions matching TRBD1. After removal of 7 bases from V and 4 bases from J, the junction contained 11 bases not matched to a gene. Germline CDR1 is LGHNA and CDR2 is YSLEER. The CDR3 extends over 15 amino acids. CDR3 DNA: TGCGCCAGCACAGAACGGACAGGGTTTTTCTATGGCTACACCTTC. As protein: CASTERTGFFYGYTF.

The V gene is TRBV6-1, the J gene TRBJ1-5; a weak D match, TRBD1 (6 bases). From germline, CDR1 is MNHNS and CDR2 SASEGT. The length of the CDR3 is 16 residues. With 3 bases removed from V and 0 bases from J, the gap between germline ends came to 12 bases. The CDR3 DNA sequence: TGTGCCAGCAGTGAGGGGGGGACATATAGCAATCAGCCCCAGCATTTT. It translates to CASSEGGTYSNQPQHF.

This clone was counted a single time. The chain employs TRBV19 and TRBJ1-1, with D unclear. CDR3 length equals 12 residues. Germline CDR1 and CDR2: LNHDA and SQIVND (reference sequence). V was shortened by 5 bases and J by 4 bases, with 8 bases between the two germline ends. The CDR3 here is CASSVGATEAFF. CDR3 in DNA: TGTGCCAGTAGTGTCGGTGCCACTGAAGCTTTCTTT.

The V gene is TRBV20-1, the J gene TRBJ1-2, with D maybe TRBD1 (5 bases). Germline CDR1 and CDR2: DFQATT and SNEGSKA (reference sequence). The V and J ends lost 3 bases and 0 bases respectively, with 11 bases between them. The CDR3 contains 14 residues. CDR3 protein: CSASTDKPNYGYTF. CDR3 bases: TGCAGTGCTAGTACGGACAAACCTAACTATGGCTACACCTTC.

The genes are TRBV11-2 and TRBJ2-1; D is uncertain. CDR1 is SGHAT and CDR2 is FQNNGV in the germline V gene. V lost 5 bases to trimming and J lost 4 bases, with 3 bases between them. This CDR3 contains 11 residues. CDR3 amino acids: CASSPYNEQFF. CDR3 bases: TGTGCCAGCAGCCCTTACAATGAGCAGTTCTTC.

This chain uses TRBV5-6 with TRBJ1-2; 7 nucleotides align to TRBD1. Germline V lookup: CDR1 SGHDT, CDR2 YYEEEE. This CDR3 spans 18 amino acids. V dropped 0 bases and J dropped 4; count of bases not matched to a gene: 15. The CDR3 here is CASSLGGTVYTVGYGYTF. CDR3 in DNA: TGTGCCAGCAGCTTGGGAGGGACAGTCTATACGGTGGGCTATGGCTACACCTTC.

This rearrangement joins TRBV3-1 (or the pseudogene TRBV3-2) to TRBJ1-4; D is undetermined. This CDR3 has 15 amino acids. Trimming pared 1 base from V and 5 bases from J, leaving 11 bases between. The germline V gene encodes CDR1 LGHDT and CDR2 YNNKEL (reference sequence). The CDR3 sequence: CASSQARKQNEKLFF. CDR3 in DNA: TGTGCCAGCAGCCAAGCCAGGAAACAGAATGAAAAACTGTTTTTT.

The chain combines TRBV10-1 with TRBJ2-2, with D possibly matching TRBD2 (5 bases). Germline V lookup: CDR1 WNHNN, CDR2 SYGVQD (reference sequence). The CDR3 has 12 amino acids. The V end lost 3 bases, the J end lost 7 bases, and 6 bases lay between the germline ends. The CDR3 DNA is TGCGCCAGCAGTGAAGCGGTCGGGGAGCTGTTTTTT. This sequence encodes CASSEAVGELFF.

V gene TRBV11-2 combines with J gene TRBJ2-7; D gene ambiguous. This CDR3 region has 14 residues. The V gene lost 2 bases and the J gene lost 5 bases, with 13 bases spanning the gap. Germline V gene lookup returns CDR1 SGHAT and CDR2 FQNNGV. Here the CDR3 reads CASSLSEISNEQYF. The CDR3 coding sequence is TGTGCCAGCAGCTTATCGGAGATTTCCAACGAGCAGTACTTC.